A single sample is the source of the 25 T cell receptor beta chains below, sequenced in a study of T cell responses to AZD1222 COVID-19 vaccine (dated by TCRdb to the early 2020s). The library was generated by the immunoSEQ multiplex PCR assay. Imported from immuneACCESS, the table was reduced by TCRdb to in-frame sequences with V and J called. These copies leave out some clones; in studies compared against another copy, an unresolved V gene accounts for under half, and the cause of the remainder is not known. This sample lists 75,000 to 90,000 clones; 75% to 90% were detected once. The ten largest clones capture about 12% of the sample. Taken with the paper, the label for time point translates to: about 28 days (+/-7) after the second vaccine dose. The material was peripheral blood, obtained 28 days after the second AZD1222 dose. These receptors were obtained from an adult who received the AZD1222 COVID-19 vaccine.

There are a few counts of this clone. This chain links TRBV19 with TRBJ1-5; TRBD1 is a possible D gene (6 bases). The length of the CDR3 is 14 residues. Trimming removed 3 bases from V and 6 bases from J, with 12 bases in between. Germline loops: CDR1 LNHDA, CDR2 SQIVND (reference sequence). The CDR3 sequence is CASSMNRDGQPQHF. The CDR3 nucleotides read TGTGCCAGTAGTATGAACAGGGACGGTCAGCCCCAGCATTTT. The full variable domain, with the rest looked up from reference TRBV19 and TRBJ1-5, is DGGITQSPKYLFRKEGQNVTLSCEQNLNHDAMYWYRQDPGQGLRLIYYSQIVNDFQKGDIAEGYSVSREKKESFPLTVTSAQKNPTAFYLCASSMNRDGQPQHFGDGTRLSIL.

The chain uses TRBV6-1 and TRBJ1-5, with a possible D match to TRBD1 (5 bases). CDR1 is MNHNS and CDR2 is SASEGT in the germline V gene. The V and J ends lost 0 bases and 6 bases respectively, with 15 bases between them. This CDR3 comprises 16 residues. The CDR3 region has the DNA TGTGCCAGCAGTGAAGCTAGGCAGGGAGGGACTCAGCCCCAGCATTTT. It specifies CASSEARQGGTQPQHF.

There are a few counts of this clone. The chain joins TRBV28 to TRBJ2-7, with 8 bases fitting TRBD2. The V and J ends lost 6 bases and 3 bases, in that order; junction bases with no gene match: 10. The CDR3 contains 15 residues. Germline CDR1 and CDR2: MDHEN and SYDVKM. The CDR3 DNA is TGTGCCAGCAGCCTCACTAGCGGACAACACTACGAGCAGTACTTC. Its protein product is CASSLTSGQHYEQYF.

The chain links TRBV7-2 to TRBJ2-2, with a weak D call TRBD2 (6 bases). V lost 5 bases, J lost 4 bases, and 17 bases lay in between. The V gene's germline CDR1 is SGHTA and CDR2 FQGNSA. The CDR3 runs to 16 residues. This chain's CDR3 is CASSTRRGLGTGELFF. CDR3 nucleotides: TGTGCCAGCAGCACACGGAGGGGTTTGGGCACCGGGGAGCTGTTTTTT. Full variable domain (remainder filled in from reference TRBV7-2 and TRBJ2-2): GAGVSQSPSNKVTEKGKDVELRCDPISGHTALYWYRQSLGQGLEFLIYFQGNSAPDKSGLPSDRFSAERTGGSVSTLTIQRTQQEDSAVYLCASSTRRGLGTGELFFGEGSRLTVL.

On this clone: This CDR3 is also generated by other DNA sequences in the sample. The chain recombines TRBV29-1 with TRBJ1-2, with D unclear. The CDR3 totals 10 residues. Trimming pared 6 bases from V and 4 bases from J, leaving 6 bases between. From germline, CDR1 is SQVTM and CDR2 ANQGSEA. As DNA, the CDR3 is TGCAGCGTCGACTCCTATGGCTACACCTTC. Translated: CSVDSYGYTF. Variable domain in full (rest from reference TRBV29-1 and TRBJ1-2): SAVISQKPSRDICQRGTSLTIQCQVDSQVTMMFWYRQQPGQSLTLIATANQGSEATYESGFVIDKFPISRPNLTFSTLTVSNMSPEDSSIYLCSVDSYGYTFGSGTRLTVV.

V is TRBV3-1 (or the pseudogene TRBV3-2) and J is TRBJ1-1; D is unclear. V lost 1 base and J lost 11, with 8 bases in between. The germline V gene has CDR1 LGHDT and CDR2 YNNKEL (reference sequence). This CDR3 region has 11 residues. The DNA for the CDR3 is TGTGCCAGCAGCCAAGGTCGCGGGGCTTTCTTT. Translated, it gives CASSQGRGAFF.

The gene calls are TRBV9 and TRBJ2-1; the D is unclear. The CDR3 is 13 amino acids. Trimming took off 4 bases at V and 5 bases at J, with 10 bases between the two ends. CDR1 SGDLS and CDR2 YYNGEE come from the germline V gene. Here the CDR3 reads CASSPGANNEQFF. In DNA form, the CDR3 reads TGTGCCAGCAGCCCTGGAGCCAACAATGAGCAGTTCTTC.

The genes are TRBV4-2 and TRBJ1-2; no clear D gene. V was shortened by 1 base and J by 4 bases, with 19 bases between the two germline ends. The CDR3 runs 17 residues. Per germline, CDR1 LGHNA and CDR2 YNFKEQ. The CDR3 is CASSQVGQDPLSYGYTF. CDR3 sequence (DNA): TGTGCCAGCAGCCAAGTAGGTCAGGATCCCCTTAGCTATGGCTACACCTTC.

This clone was detected only once. The chain joins TRBV7-2 to TRBJ2-5; D not certain. The V gene lost 1 base and the J gene lost 0 bases, with 6 bases spanning the gap. The CDR3 extends over 14 amino acids. CDR1 and CDR2 (germline): SGHTA, FQGNSA. Here the CDR3 DNA reads TGTGCCAGCAGCTTAGTCGTGAACCAAGAGACCCAGTACTTC. As protein: CASSLVVNQETQYF.

V usage is TRBV20-1 and J usage is TRBJ1-2; the D is unclear. Deletions cut 7 bases from V and 1 base from J, with 7 bases between. This CDR3 has 11 amino acids. Germline V lookup: CDR1 DFQATT, CDR2 SNEGSKA (reference sequence). The CDR3 is CSVGSNYGYTF. CDR3 DNA sequence: TGCAGTGTAGGGAGTAACTATGGCTACACCTTC.

This chain joins TRBV24-1 and TRBJ2-2; D not resolved. The CDR3 has 16 amino acids. The germline V gene encodes CDR1 KGHDR and CDR2 SFDVKD. V lost 1 base to trimming and J lost 0 bases, with 8 bases between them. The DNA of the CDR3 is TGTGCCACCAGTGATTTTGGCCTACCGAACACCGGGGAGCTGTTTTTT. Its protein product is CATSDFGLPNTGELFF.

This clone was seen only a few times. The rearrangement uses TRBV27 and TRBJ1-4; 8 positions agree with TRBD1. Germline-derived CDR1 and CDR2 are MNHEY and SMNVEV (reference sequence). This CDR3 is 15 amino acids long. Trimming took 4 bases from V and 2 from J; bases not matched to a gene: 3. The CDR3 loop is CASSSWTGTNEKLFF. DNA of the CDR3: TGTGCCAGCAGTTCCTGGACAGGGACTAATGAAAAACTGTTTTTT.

This sequence joins TRBV5-6 and TRBJ2-5; D is unclear. Germline-derived CDR1 and CDR2 are SGHDT and YYEEEE. The V and J ends lost 4 bases and 2 bases respectively, with 12 bases between them. This CDR3 comprises 14 residues. For the CDR3, the DNA is TGTGCCAGCAGCCCAGGATTGGGGCAAGAGACCCAGTACTTC. This gives the protein CASSPGLGQETQYF.

The rearrangement uses TRBV19 and TRBJ2-3; D call uncertain. V was pared by 4 bases and J by 10 bases, with 12 bases between. The length of the CDR3 is 12 residues. CDR1 and CDR2 (germline): LNHDA, SQIVND (reference sequence). CDR3 DNA: TGTGCCAGTAGTACACCAGGTTCGGCGCAGTATTTT. Its protein product is CASSTPGSAQYF.

This clone was detected only a few times. This sequence joins TRBV7-9 and TRBJ1-4; tentatively, D is TRBD1 (5 bases). CDR3 length: 13 residues. Germline CDR1 and CDR2: SEHNR and FQNEAQ (reference sequence). Deletions cut 5 bases from V and 3 bases from J, with 7 bases between. The CDR3 DNA follows: TGTGCCAGCAGCAGAGGGGCTAATGAAAAACTGTTTTTT. Its protein is CASSRGANEKLFF. Full variable domain (rest looked up from reference TRBV7-9 and TRBJ1-4): DTGVSQNPRHKITKRGQNVTFRCDPISEHNRLYWYRQTLGQGPEFLTYFQNEAQLEKSRLLSDRFSAERPKGSFSTLEIQRTEQGDSAMYLCASSRGANEKLFFGSGTQLSVL.

The chain couples TRBV11-2 to TRBJ1-2; possibly TRBD1 for D (6 bases). There are 13 residues in the CDR3. Germline loops: CDR1 SGHAT, CDR2 FQNNGV. Trimming removed 5 bases at V and 2 bases at J, with 9 bases between. In nucleotides, the CDR3 is TGTGCCAGCAGCCCCGACAGGAACTATGGCTACACCTTC. This sequence encodes CASSPDRNYGYTF.

V gene TRBV9 combines with J gene TRBJ1-1; no firm D call. V was clipped by 4 bases and J by 0 bases, with 7 bases between them. The CDR3 contains 13 residues. Germline V lookup: CDR1 SGDLS, CDR2 YYNGEE. CDR3 in DNA: TGTGCCAGCAGCTTCCATATGAACACTGAAGCTTTCTTT. Translating gives CASSFHMNTEAFF.

The rearrangement uses TRBV19 and TRBJ2-2; TRBD2 matches 11 bases. V dropped 6 bases and J dropped 4; count of bases not matched to a gene: 7. This CDR3 contains 16 residues. From germline, CDR1 is LNHDA and CDR2 SQIVND (reference sequence). This chain's CDR3 is CASRATSGGFTGELFF. For the CDR3, the DNA is TGTGCCAGTAGGGCTACTAGCGGGGGATTCACCGGGGAGCTGTTTTTT.

This clone was seen a handful of times. The chain carries TRBV6-5 and TRBJ2-2, with no clear D. Germline assignment: CDR1 MNHEY and CDR2 SVGAGI. Deletions cut 2 bases from V and 6 bases from J, with 7 bases between. This CDR3 spans 13 amino acids. As DNA, the CDR3 is TGTGCCAGCAGTTACCCCCAACCCGGGGAGCTGTTTTTT. Its protein is CASSYPQPGELFF.

The V gene is TRBV9, the J gene TRBJ2-7; TRBD2 aligns across 8 bases. Looked up from germline, CDR1 is SGDLS and CDR2 is YYNGEE. Germline trimming cut 0 bases from V and 5 bases from J; bases unmatched to any gene: 7. The CDR3 has 15 residues. As DNA, the CDR3 is TGTGCCAGCAGCGTAGACGGGAGGGCCGAGGACGAGCAGTACTTC. This sequence encodes CASSVDGRAEDEQYF.

This clone was counted once. V usage is TRBV9 and J usage is TRBJ1-5; 9 bases align to TRBD1. The germline CDR1 and CDR2 sequences are SGDLS and YYNGEE. The CDR3 is made up of 14 amino acids. The trim removed 4 bases at V and 7 bases at J, leaving 6 bases unmatched. Here the CDR3 reads CASSPDRGRQPQHF. For the CDR3, the DNA is TGTGCCAGCAGCCCCGACAGGGGGAGGCAGCCCCAGCATTTT.

The chain carries TRBV13 and TRBJ2-3, with no clear D. This CDR3 region has 16 residues. CDR1 and CDR2 (germline): PRHDT, FYEKMQ (reference sequence). Trimming took 4 bases from V and 1 from J, leaving 15 bases between them. This CDR3 reads CASSSRSHTRTDTQYF. CDR3 DNA sequence: TGTGCCAGCAGCTCCCGTAGCCATACCCGCACAGATACGCAGTATTTT. The whole variable domain, remainder taken from reference TRBV13 and TRBJ2-3, is AAGVIQSPRHLIKEKRETATLKCYPIPRHDTVYWYQQGPGQDPQFLISFYEKMQSDKGSIPDRFSAQQFSDYHSELNMSSLELGDSALYFCASSSRSHTRTDTQYFGPGTRLTVL.

The chain links TRBV6-5 to TRBJ2-2; D is perhaps TRBD1 (6 bases). The CDR3 length is 15 residues. V lost 8 bases and J lost 0, with 13 bases in between. Germline values: CDR1 MNHEY, CDR2 SVGAGI. The CDR3 region has the DNA TGTGCCAGCTTCCAGTGGACAGCGAACACCGGGGAGCTGTTTTTT. This gives the protein CASFQWTANTGELFF.

The chain combines TRBV7-3 with TRBJ2-2, with TRBD2 matching 11 bases. The trim removed 4 bases at V and 2 bases at J, leaving 6 bases unmatched. Germline V gene data show CDR1 as SGHTA and CDR2 as FQGTGA. The CDR3 covers 17 residues. CDR3 sequence reads: CASSSTLAGANTGELFF. CDR3 in DNA: TGTGCCAGCAGCTCCACACTAGCGGGGGCCAACACCGGGGAGCTGTTTTTT.

The V call is TRBV7-3, the J call TRBJ2-1; 14 positions agree with TRBD2. V was pared by 5 bases and J by 5 bases, with 5 bases of the junction left unmatched. The CDR3 loop spans 16 amino acids. CDR1 is SGHTA, CDR2 FQGTGA, per germline. CDR3 loop: CASSTGLAGVNNEQFF. The CDR3 nucleotides read TGTGCCAGCAGCACGGGACTAGCGGGAGTGAACAATGAGCAGTTCTTC.